This TCR beta chain was profiled in a study of shared clonotypes between healthy human individuals. Generated by immunoSEQ multiplex PCR, the TCRdb table keeps only in-frame clones and is missing some. This sample has about 380,000 clones; 96% occur once, and the top ten carry about 0.32%. This CDR3 is 12 amino acids long. Healthy HIV-negative adults with no recent acute infections or vaccinations were recruited as donors. Sequencing used memory CD8+ T cells sorted from blood. Subset meaning: CD45RO+ cells pooled with CCR7-negative TemRA cells. This clonotype was obtained from a man between 25 and 39 years old in good health. The chain employs TRBV21-1 and TRBJ2-3. TRBV21-1 is a pseudogene segment. DNA for the CDR3: TGTGCCAGCAGCAAAGGCACAGATACGCAGTATTTT. This encodes CASSKGTDTQYF.